This entry is about one T cell receptor beta chain. TCRdb keeps only in-frame clones here, not all; method: immunoSEQ multiplex PCR. The table has under 25,000 clones, about 83% seen once. This entry comes from a study of OX40 agonist ivuxolimab in advanced cancers. Across the study: Dosing consisted of intravenous ivuxolimab at 0.01 to 10 mg/kg every 2 weeks. Prior anti-PD-1, anti-PD-L1 or anti-CTLA-4 therapy was allowed; roughly 40% had some.

Germline CDR1 is SGHTA and CDR2 is FQGNSA. The CDR3 length is 14 residues. V lost 0 bases and J 11 bases, leaving 15 bases between the germline ends. The sequence came from an adult with an advanced solid tumor such as melanoma, head and neck, liver or kidney cancer. The rearrangement joins TRBV7-2 to TRBJ2-3, with D possibly being TRBD2 (5 bases). This material consisted of CD4+ or CD8+ T cells sorted from blood, taken in a trial of the OX40 agonist ivuxolimab. The CDR3 loop reads CASSLAGVVKRQYF. As DNA, the CDR3 is TGTGCCAGCAGCTTAGCGGGAGTAGTTAAAAGGCAGTATTTT.